This entry lists 5 T cell receptor beta chains sequenced from one sample in a study of human T cells and chemical hapten exposure. This sample's time point: patch test 2, 6 weeks after DPC sensitization. Treatment described: therapeutic diphenylcyclopropenone sensitization with weekly scalp DPC. TCRdb called the RACE reads again in MiXCR, with one record for every CDR3 protein. Among roughly 52,000 distinct CDR3 sequences listed, about a tenth were seen once. The sequences come from whole blood, collected in connection with sensitization to the hapten diphenylcyclopropenone (DPC). These receptors were taken from a woman aged 45-59 years with alopecia areata. Some clones in this sample may be carry-over from other donors' samples.

In this sample, this clonotype turned up many times. The rearrangement joins TRBV18 to TRBJ2-1; possibly TRBD2 for D (5 bases). This CDR3 spans 13 amino acids. The germline gives CDR1 KGHSH, CDR2 LQKENI. With 3 bases removed from V and 7 bases from J, the gap between germline ends came to 10 bases. The CDR3 coding sequence is TGTGCCAGCTCACCCCGTTCGGGGAATGAGCAGTTCTTC. Amino acids: CASSPRSGNEQFF.

This clonotype was found a few times. V usage is TRBV4-3 and J usage is TRBJ2-3; 9 nucleotides line up with TRBD2. The length of the CDR3 is 17 residues. Trimming removed 4 bases from V and 5 bases from J; junction bases left unmatched: 13. Germline V gives CDR1 LGHNA, CDR2 YSLEER. The CDR3 loop reads CASSPTGDSGGGDTQYF. The CDR3 DNA follows: TGCGCCAGCAGCCCCACAGGGGATAGCGGGGGAGGAGATACGCAGTATTTT.

This clonotype was seen a few times. The chain recombines TRBV7-6 with TRBJ2-2; D may be TRBD1 or TRBD2 (5 bases each). CDR3 length: 17 amino acids. Trimming stripped 5 bases from V and 0 bases from J, with 16 bases between. Germline CDR1 SGHVS, CDR2 FNYEAQ. The CDR3 DNA reads as TGTGCCAGCAGCCCCACTCTGCTGGGGGCGAACACCGGGGAGCTGTTTTTT. This gives the protein CASSPTLLGANTGELFF.

This clonotype was detected many times. The rearrangement joins TRBV18 to TRBJ1-1; no reliable D call. This CDR3 contains 13 residues. Germline V gene lookup returns CDR1 KGHSH and CDR2 LQKENI. Trimming stripped 4 bases from V and 1 base from J, with 7 bases between. CDR3: CASSQGGNTEAFF. CDR3 in DNA: TGTGCCAGCTCACAAGGAGGGAACACTGAAGCTTTCTTT.

The chain carries TRBV28 and TRBJ1-5, with a tentative D call TRBD1 (5 bases). The length of the CDR3 is 15 residues. V lost 4 bases and J lost 6, with 16 bases in between. Per the germline V gene, CDR1 is MDHEN and CDR2 is SYDVKM. The CDR3 region is CASSSFVGGTQPQHF. The DNA for the CDR3 is TGTGCCAGCAGTTCTTTTGTGGGGGGAACTCAGCCCCAGCATTTT.